The text below deals with one TCR beta chain. The antigen is unknown. This specimen belongs to a study of shared clonotypes between healthy human individuals. Points from the study as a whole: It was expected that sequencing depth would affect clonotype sharing among donors. Depth was large, yet rarefaction showed that sorted-subset sequencing was incomplete.

Donors, without exception, were Caucasian adults residing in Nashville, Tennessee. An assay was performed, and its level was deep. Clones were sequenced by immunoSEQ multiplex PCR, and TCRdb holds only the in-frame ones, with some missing. Of about 730,000 clones in the sample, over 55% were seen once. Germline trimming cut 7 bases from V and 10 bases from J; bases unmatched to any gene: 16. Germline CDR1 reads SQVTM; CDR2 reads ANQGSEA. The length of the CDR3 is 14 residues. Input material: memory CD4+ T cells sorted from blood. Stated subset: CD45RA-negative fraction. This TCR was sampled from a woman aged 25 to 39 in good health. V usage is TRBV29-1 and J usage is TRBJ2-3; 8 bases are a match to TRBD2. The CDR3 nucleotides read TGCAGCGGGTCCGCGGGAGGACCTCTTATGGCGCAGTATTTT. Translated, it gives CSGSAGGPLMAQYF.